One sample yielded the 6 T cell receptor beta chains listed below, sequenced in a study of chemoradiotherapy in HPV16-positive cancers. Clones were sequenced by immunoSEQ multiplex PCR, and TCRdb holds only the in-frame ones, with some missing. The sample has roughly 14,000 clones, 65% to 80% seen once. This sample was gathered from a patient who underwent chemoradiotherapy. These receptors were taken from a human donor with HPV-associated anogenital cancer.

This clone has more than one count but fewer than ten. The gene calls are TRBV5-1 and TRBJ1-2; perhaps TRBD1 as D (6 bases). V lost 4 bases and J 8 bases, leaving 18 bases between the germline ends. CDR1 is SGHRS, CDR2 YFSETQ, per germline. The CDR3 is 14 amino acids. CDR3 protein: CASSLTSGAQGYTF. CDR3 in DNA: TGCGCCAGCAGCCTGACGTCGGGGGCGCAGGGCTACACCTTC.

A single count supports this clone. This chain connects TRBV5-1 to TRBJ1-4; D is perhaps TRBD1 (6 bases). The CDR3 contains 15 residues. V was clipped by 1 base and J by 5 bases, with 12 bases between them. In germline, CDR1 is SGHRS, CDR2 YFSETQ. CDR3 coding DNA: TGCGCCAGCAGCTTGCTACGGGGGGCAAATGAAAAACTGTTTTTT. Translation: CASSLLRGANEKLFF.

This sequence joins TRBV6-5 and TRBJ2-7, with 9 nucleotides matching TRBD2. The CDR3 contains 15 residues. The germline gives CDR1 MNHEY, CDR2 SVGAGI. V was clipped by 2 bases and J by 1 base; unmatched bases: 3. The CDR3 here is CASSYRLAGSYEQYF. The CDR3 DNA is TGTGCCAGCAGTTACAGGCTAGCGGGATCCTACGAGCAGTACTTC.

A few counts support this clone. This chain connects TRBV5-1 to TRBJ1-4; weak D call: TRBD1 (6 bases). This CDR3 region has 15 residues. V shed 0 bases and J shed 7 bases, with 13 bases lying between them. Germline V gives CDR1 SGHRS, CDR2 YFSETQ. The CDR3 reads CASSLAGGSGEKLFF. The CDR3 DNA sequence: TGCGCCAGCAGCTTGGCCGGGGGCAGCGGTGAAAAACTGTTTTTT.

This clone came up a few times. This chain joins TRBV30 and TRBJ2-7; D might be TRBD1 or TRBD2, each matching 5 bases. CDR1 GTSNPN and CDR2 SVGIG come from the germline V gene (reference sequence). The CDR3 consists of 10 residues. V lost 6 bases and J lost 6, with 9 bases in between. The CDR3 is CACPGAEQYF. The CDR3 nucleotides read TGTGCCTGCCCCGGGGCCGAGCAGTACTTC.

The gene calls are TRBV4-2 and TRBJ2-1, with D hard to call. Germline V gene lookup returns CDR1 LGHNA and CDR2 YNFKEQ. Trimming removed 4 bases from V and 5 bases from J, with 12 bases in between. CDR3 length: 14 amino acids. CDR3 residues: CASSRLGEDNEQFF. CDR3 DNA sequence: TGTGCCAGCAGCCGACTTGGGGAAGACAATGAGCAGTTCTTC.